This is a list of T cell receptor beta chains from one sample in a study of blood T cell repertoires in COVID-19. TCRdb's copy holds only in-frame clones and misses some; the assay was immunoSEQ multiplex PCR. Among 200,000 to 250,000 clones listed, approximately 84% were seen once. Sequencing was done on a sample of peripheral blood. These receptors all come from a woman of 80 years or more with COVID-19, enrolled during active disease. CDR3s include the opening cysteine and the closing phenylalanine or tryptophan. Each record gives: V gene, clone size, D gene, J gene, CDR3 DNA, CDR3 protein. A D gene is named only where the DNA matches it firmly. Expanded clones are given a class, and other clones once, few, many or no size at all.

v_call: TRBV28
clone_size: .
d_call: TRBD1
j_call: TRBJ1-6
cdr3_nt: TGTGCCAGCAGTTTACCTCGGGACAGGGGGCGATCACCCCTCCACTTT
cdr3_aa: CASSLPRDRGRSPLHF

v_call: TRBV19
clone_size: .
d_call: .
j_call: TRBJ2-1
cdr3_nt: TGTGCCAGTAGTACTCCGGACCGGGGGAATGAGCAGTTCTTC
cdr3_aa: CASSTPDRGNEQFF

v_call: TRBV28
clone_size: .
d_call: .
j_call: TRBJ2-7
cdr3_nt: TGTGCCAGCAGCCCCGGGAAACTAGGGGAGCAGTACTTC
cdr3_aa: CASSPGKLGEQYF

v_call: TRBV18
clone_size: .
d_call: TRBD1
j_call: TRBJ1-2
cdr3_nt: TGTGCCAGCTCACCGAACTGGGGACAGGAAGTCCACTACACCTTC
cdr3_aa: CASSPNWGQEVHYTF

v_call: TRBV5-4
clone_size: .
d_call: .
j_call: TRBJ2-7
cdr3_nt: TGTGCCAGCAGCTTGGCCGGCGGAGAGGCCTACGAGCAGTACTTC
cdr3_aa: CASSLAGGEAYEQYF

v_call: TRBV2
clone_size: .
d_call: TRBD1
j_call: TRBJ1-5
cdr3_nt: TGTGCCAGCAGTTTCGGACAGGGTTTTGATCAGCCCCAGCATTTT
cdr3_aa: CASSFGQGFDQPQHF

v_call: TRBV10-2
clone_size: few
d_call: .
j_call: TRBJ1-1
cdr3_nt: TGCGCCAGCAGTGAGTACGGGAACACTGAAGCTTTCTTT
cdr3_aa: CASSEYGNTEAFF

v_call: TRBV7-3
clone_size: .
d_call: .
j_call: TRBJ2-7
cdr3_nt: TGTGCCAGCCCTAGTCGAGCCTACGAGCAGTACTTC
cdr3_aa: CASPSRAYEQYF

v_call: TRBV2
clone_size: .
d_call: TRBD1
j_call: TRBJ1-1
cdr3_nt: TGTGCCAGCGCGGGACAGGGTCCTGAAGCTTTCTTT
cdr3_aa: CASAGQGPEAFF

v_call: TRBV6-1
clone_size: .
d_call: .
j_call: TRBJ2-7
cdr3_nt: TGTGCCAGCAGTCGGAGCTCCTACGAGCAGTACTTC
cdr3_aa: CASSRSSYEQYF

v_call: TRBV7-3
clone_size: .
d_call: TRBD1
j_call: TRBJ2-5
cdr3_nt: TGTGCCAGCAGCCGACAGGGTGGGGAGACCCAGTACTTC
cdr3_aa: CASSRQGGETQYF

v_call: TRBV27
clone_size: once
d_call: .
j_call: TRBJ1-2
cdr3_nt: TGTGCCAGCAGTTTAACCCCCTTCTCGGGGGGTATCGGTGGCTACACCTTC
cdr3_aa: CASSLTPFSGGIGGYTF

v_call: TRBV7-7
clone_size: .
d_call: TRBD1
j_call: TRBJ2-3
cdr3_nt: TGTGCTAGCAGCCTCCTGACAGGGGTGCGAGGAGATACGCAGTATTTT
cdr3_aa: CASSLLTGVRGDTQYF

v_call: TRBV5-5
clone_size: .
d_call: TRBD1
j_call: TRBJ2-3
cdr3_nt: TGTGCCAGCAGCTTGCAGCCCCCCGGGACAGGGGTAGATACGCAGTATTTT
cdr3_aa: CASSLQPPGTGVDTQYF

v_call: TRBV6-5
clone_size: once
d_call: TRBD1
j_call: TRBJ2-5
cdr3_nt: TGTGCCAGCAGGAACCCGGACAGGGGCGAGGCCCAGTACTTC
cdr3_aa: CASRNPDRGEAQYF

v_call: TRBV4-1
clone_size: .
d_call: .
j_call: TRBJ2-4
cdr3_nt: TGCGCCAGCAGCCAAGATACTGGACTCCCTGTTCAGTACTTC
cdr3_aa: CASSQDTGLPVQYF

v_call: TRBV2
clone_size: .
d_call: .
j_call: TRBJ2-4
cdr3_nt: TGTGCCAGCAGTTCCCGACAGATTGTAGCCAAAAACATTCAGTACTTC
cdr3_aa: CASSSRQIVAKNIQYF

v_call: TRBV6-5
clone_size: few
d_call: TRBD2
j_call: TRBJ2-7
cdr3_nt: TGTGCCAGCAGTTCCGTGGGACTAGCGGTCTACGAGCAGTACTTC
cdr3_aa: CASSSVGLAVYEQYF

v_call: TRBV4-1
clone_size: .
d_call: TRBD1
j_call: TRBJ1-4
cdr3_nt: TGCGCCAGCAACACCGCGGGAGGGGGCGAGGAAAAACTGTTTTTT
cdr3_aa: CASNTAGGGEEKLFF

v_call: TRBV6-5
clone_size: .
d_call: TRBD2
j_call: TRBJ2-3
cdr3_nt: TGTGCCAGCAGTACGGATGGGGGGGGTACAGATACGCAGTATTTT
cdr3_aa: CASSTDGGGTDTQYF

v_call: TRBV9
clone_size: .
d_call: TRBD1
j_call: TRBJ1-5
cdr3_nt: TGTGCCAGCAGCCCTACCGGGACAGGGGTCCAGCCCCAGCATTTT
cdr3_aa: CASSPTGTGVQPQHF

v_call: TRBV7-8
clone_size: .
d_call: .
j_call: TRBJ2-5
cdr3_nt: TGTGCCAGCACCCCTGGCCCTTTGGAGACCCAGTACTTC
cdr3_aa: CASTPGPLETQYF